Below are 12 T cell receptor beta chains sequenced from a single sample in a study of OX40 agonist ivuxolimab in advanced cancers. Some clones are missing from TCRdb's copy, which holds only in-frame ones; the method was immunoSEQ multiplex PCR. The table shows 30,000 to 35,000 clones, with 81% occurring only once. Sequencing was performed on CD4+ or CD8+ T cells sorted from blood, taken in a trial of the OX40 agonist ivuxolimab. These receptors all come from an adult with an advanced solid tumor such as melanoma, head and neck, liver or kidney cancer.

The rearrangement links TRBV27 to TRBJ1-1; D unclear. The ends were cut back, 6 bases at V and 1 base at J, with 9 bases in the middle. Germline CDR1 is MNHEY and CDR2 is SMNVEV (reference sequence). The CDR3 consists of 13 residues. The CDR3 sequence is CASSLMRNTEAFF. CDR3 DNA: TGTGCCAGCAGCCTAATGAGGAACACTGAAGCTTTCTTT.

J is TRBJ1-3 and V is TRBV18, with no clear D. There are 16 residues in the CDR3. V was pared by 5 bases and J by 0 bases, with 14 bases between. CDR1 KGHSH and CDR2 LQKENI come from the germline V gene. This CDR3 reads CASSGQGLLSGNTIYF. In DNA form, the CDR3 reads TGTGCCAGCTCAGGCCAAGGACTGCTCTCTGGAAACACCATATATTTT.

This sequence joins TRBV5-4 and TRBJ2-7; D gene unclear. The CDR3 runs 14 residues. Trimming took 0 bases from V and 4 from J, leaving 11 bases between them. Germline CDR1 SGHNT, CDR2 YYREEE (reference sequence). CDR3 sequence reads: CASSLANSVYEQYF. For the CDR3, the DNA is TGTGCCAGCAGCTTGGCCAATTCGGTGTACGAGCAGTACTTC.

The chain has TRBV28 and TRBJ2-5; 9 bases agree with TRBD1. The CDR3 is 12 amino acids. The trim removed 9 bases at V and 5 bases at J, leaving 4 bases unmatched. From germline, CDR1 is MDHEN and CDR2 SYDVKM. The chain's CDR3 is CASGQGIETQYF. The CDR3 nucleotides read TGTGCCAGTGGACAGGGGATTGAGACCCAGTACTTC.

The chain uses TRBV1 and TRBJ2-7; the table's D call TRBD1 went unverified against the DNA. TRBV1 counts as a pseudogene. CDR3 length equals 13 residues. This CDR3 is CTSSQTGAYEQYF. DNA of the CDR3: TGCACCAGCAGCCAGACAGGAGCCTACGAGCAGTACTTC.

J is TRBJ2-7 and V is TRBV2; D is unclear. The CDR3 sequence is 12 residues long. Trimming took 5 bases from V and 4 from J, leaving 9 bases between them. The germline V gene has CDR1 SNHLY and CDR2 FYNNEI. CDR3 bases: TGTGCCAGCAGTCTTTCAACTTACGAGCAGTACTTC. This sequence encodes CASSLSTYEQYF.

The chain couples TRBV5-1 to TRBJ2-7; 16 bases fit TRBD2. Germline lookup yields CDR1 SGHRS and CDR2 YFSETQ. CDR3 length equals 17 residues. Unmatched junction bases numbered 5, after V lost 5 bases and J lost 0 bases. CDR3 sequence reads: CASRGTSGREISYEQYF. CDR3 DNA: TGCGCCAGCAGAGGGACTAGCGGGAGGGAAATCTCCTACGAGCAGTACTTC. Looking up the rest from reference TRBV5-1 and TRBJ2-7 gives the full variable domain: KAGVTQTPRYLIKTRGQQVTLSCSPISGHRSVSWYQQTPGQGLQFLFEYFSETQRNKGNFPGRFSGRQFSNSRSEMNVSTLELGDSALYLCASRGTSGREISYEQYFGPGTRLTVT.

This rearrangement joins TRBV5-8 to TRBJ1-5, with 8 nucleotides matching TRBD1. Unmatched junction bases numbered 4, after V lost 4 bases and J lost 4 bases. This CDR3 contains 14 residues. Germline V gene lookup returns CDR1 SGHTS and CDR2 YDEGEE. CDR3 sequence: CASSPRTGNQPQHF. CDR3 nucleotides: TGTGCCAGCAGCCCCCGGACAGGGAATCAGCCCCAGCATTTT. Full variable domain (missing parts from reference TRBV5-8 and TRBJ1-5): EAGVTQSPTHLIKTRGQQATLRCSPISGHTSVYWYQQALGLGLQFLLWYDEGEERNRGNFPPRFSGRQFPNYSSELNVNALELEDSALYLCASSPRTGNQPQHFGDGTRLSIL.

This sequence joins TRBV7-2 and TRBJ2-7; possibly TRBD2 for D (5 bases). CDR3 size: 15 residues. Germline CDR1 reads SGHTA; CDR2 reads FQGNSA. Trimming took 1 base from V and 5 from J, leaving 15 bases between them. DNA of the CDR3: TGTGCCAGCAGCTTAGATGGAGGCCAACGTAACGAGCAGTACTTC. Amino acid sequence: CASSLDGGQRNEQYF.

This rearrangement joins TRBV19 to TRBJ2-1, with a possible D match to TRBD1 (6 bases). Germline V lookup: CDR1 LNHDA, CDR2 SQIVND (reference sequence). This CDR3 has 14 residues. V lost 5 bases to trimming and J lost 4 bases, with 12 bases between them. The CDR3 DNA reads as TGTGCCAGTAGTCCAGGGGCCGGATACAATGAGCAGTTCTTC. As protein: CASSPGAGYNEQFF.

The chain links TRBV9 to TRBJ1-2, with D unresolved. V was cut by 9 bases and J by 7 bases, with 16 bases left in between. There are 12 residues in the CDR3. CDR1 is SGDLS, CDR2 YYNGEE, per germline. The CDR3 region is CATQFRVLGYTF. For the CDR3, the DNA is TGTGCCACGCAGTTTCGGGTGCTTGGCTACACCTTC. Supplemented by reference TRBV9 and TRBJ1-2, the full variable domain reads DSGVTQTPKHLITATGQRVTLRCSPRSGDLSVYWYQQSLDQGLQFLIQYYNGEERAKGNILERFSAQQFPDLHSELNLSSLELGDSALYFCATQFRVLGYTFGSGTRLTVV.

The chain joins TRBV7-8 to TRBJ2-7; 8 bases line up with TRBD1. Germline values: CDR1 SGHVS, CDR2 FQNEAQ. The length of the CDR3 is 12 residues. The junction had 2 bases not matched to a gene; V was cut back by 5 bases and J by 5 bases. The CDR3 spells CASSLDRDEQYF. The CDR3 bases are TGTGCCAGCAGCCTGGACAGGGACGAGCAGTACTTC.